What follows are 26 T cell receptor beta chains derived from one specimen sequenced in a study of blood T cell repertoires in COVID-19. Data came from immunoSEQ multiplex PCR; TCRdb stores just in-frame clones and leaves some out. The sample has about 90,000 clones, approximately 86% seen once; the top ten hold more than 1%. Sequenced material: peripheral blood. These receptors were obtained from an elderly man with active or convalescent COVID-19.

This chain uses TRBV7-9 with TRBJ1-1, with TRBD1 matching over 8 bases. After removal of 3 bases from V and 5 bases from J, the junction contained 8 bases not matched to a gene. Per the germline V gene, CDR1 is SEHNR and CDR2 is FQNEAQ (reference sequence). CDR3 length: 15 residues. The CDR3 loop is CASSLGQVRRTEAFF. CDR3 sequence (DNA): TGTGCCAGCAGCTTGGGACAGGTGAGGCGGACTGAAGCTTTCTTT.

V is TRBV29-1 and J is TRBJ2-5; TRBD2 aligns across 9 bases. The J segment lost 4 bases and the V segment lost 5 bases, leaving 8 bases of the junction unmatched. The germline CDR1 and CDR2 sequences are SQVTM and ANQGSEA. The CDR3 consists of 14 residues. CDR3 sequence: CSVLAGGVGETQYF. CDR3 nucleotides: TGCAGCGTTCTCGCGGGAGGGGTGGGAGAGACCCAGTACTTC.

This rearrangement joins TRBV7-3 to TRBJ2-7; maybe TRBD2 (6 bases). The V and J ends lost 6 bases and 2 bases respectively, with 14 bases between them. This CDR3 contains 14 residues. Germline V CDR1 and CDR2: SGHTA, FQGTGA. CDR3 in amino acids: CASSTGRKTYEQYF. CDR3 bases: TGTGCCAGCAGTACCGGGAGAAAAACCTACGAGCAGTACTTC.

The CDR3 region is CASSQARVGEQYF. The CDR3 DNA is TGTGCCAGCAGCCAAGCCAGGGTGGGGGAGCAGTACTTC. V is TRBV14 and J is TRBJ2-7; possibly TRBD1 for D (5 bases). CDR1 and CDR2 from the germline V gene are SGHDN and FVKESK. The ends were cut back, 1 base at V and 7 bases at J, with 11 bases in the middle. The CDR3 runs to 13 residues.

CDR3 amino acids: CASSLSGVNYNEQFF. The CDR3 region has the DNA TGTGCCAGCAGCTTATCGGGAGTAAACTACAATGAGCAGTTCTTC. V and J are TRBV7-2 and TRBJ2-1; a weak D match, TRBD2 (6 bases). Trimming took off 2 bases at V and 3 bases at J, with 11 bases between the two ends. Germline lookup yields CDR1 SGHTA and CDR2 FQGNSA. The CDR3 has 15 amino acids.

This clone was counted a single time. V gene TRBV4-3 combines with J gene TRBJ1-1; D is ambiguous. CDR1 LGHNA and CDR2 YSLEER come from the germline V gene. V was trimmed by 0 bases and J by 2 bases, leaving 10 bases between them. This CDR3 region has 15 residues. CDR3 amino acids: CASSQDPRRNTEAFF. DNA of the CDR3: TGCGCCAGCAGCCAAGATCCCCGGAGAAACACTGAAGCTTTCTTT.

The chain employs TRBV28 and TRBJ1-1; D might be TRBD1 (6 bases). Germline CDR1 is MDHEN and CDR2 is SYDVKM. V shed 2 bases and J shed 6 bases, with 10 bases lying between them. The CDR3 is 13 amino acids. The CDR3 DNA sequence: TGTGCCAGCAGTTTACCCCGGACAGCTGAAGCTTTCTTT. Protein: CASSLPRTAEAFF.

The chain uses TRBV18 and TRBJ2-3; 13 bases are a match to TRBD2. The CDR3 spans 15 residues. J was trimmed by 4 bases and V by 8 bases; bases with no gene match: 6. Germline CDR1 KGHSH, CDR2 LQKENI. The CDR3 here is CASDGLAGVPDTQYF. The CDR3 nucleotides are TGTGCCAGCGATGGACTAGCGGGAGTCCCAGATACGCAGTATTTT.

The sample holds a few counts of this clone. The gene calls are TRBV7-9 and TRBJ1-3; 8 positions agree with TRBD1. The germline CDR1 and CDR2 sequences are SEHNR and FQNEAQ (reference sequence). V gave up 3 bases and J gave up 2 bases; unmatched junction bases: 0. CDR3 length equals 14 residues. CDR3 loop: CASSFRGPGNTIYF. The DNA for the CDR3 is TGTGCCAGCAGCTTCAGGGGGCCTGGAAACACCATATATTTT.

The chain uses TRBV12-3 or TRBV12-4 and TRBJ2-1; TRBD2 matches at 8 bases. The length of the CDR3 is 13 residues. V lost 6 bases to trimming and J lost 7 bases; unmatched junction nucleotides: 5. CDR3 in DNA: TGTGCCAGCAGCAGCGGGAGCGGGAATGAGCAGTTCTTC. The encoded protein is CASSSGSGNEQFF.

V usage is TRBV28 and J usage is TRBJ1-6, with TRBD1 identical over 11 bases. This CDR3 region has 14 residues. J was trimmed by 9 bases and V by 6 bases; bases with no gene match: 4. Looked up from germline, CDR1 is MDHEN and CDR2 is SYDVKM. This CDR3 is CASRRTGGTSPLHF. CDR3 bases: TGTGCCAGCAGACGGACAGGGGGCACTTCACCCCTCCACTTT.

The V and J genes are TRBV5-1 and TRBJ2-3, with a weak D call TRBD2 (6 bases). CDR1 and CDR2 from the germline V gene are SGHRS and YFSETQ. Trimming shortened V by 5 bases and J by 2 bases, and 12 bases separated the two germline ends. CDR3 size: 14 residues. DNA for the CDR3: TGCGCCAGCAGTCAAGGGGAGGTCACAGATACGCAGTATTTT. It translates to CASSQGEVTDTQYF.

The CDR3 loop reads CASSLQATGELFF. DNA of the CDR3: TGTGCCAGCAGCTTACAGGCCACCGGGGAGCTGTTTTTT. The chain has TRBV7-9 and TRBJ2-2; D is unresolved. There are 13 residues in the CDR3. V was pared by 2 bases and J by 4 bases, with 5 bases between. Germline-derived CDR1 and CDR2 are SEHNR and FQNEAQ (reference sequence).

The table lists this clone with a count of one. The chain uses TRBV10-3 and TRBJ1-6; tentatively, D is TRBD1 (6 bases). The CDR3 is 15 amino acids. Germline V lookup: CDR1 ENHRY, CDR2 SYGVKD. Trimming shortened V by 6 bases and J by 6 bases, and 15 bases separated the two germline ends. The CDR3 reads CAIRVQGSGNSPLHF. Here the CDR3 DNA reads TGTGCCATCAGGGTACAGGGCTCGGGTAATTCACCCCTCCACTTT.

The chain carries TRBV6-2 or TRBV6-3 and TRBJ2-1, with 8 bases lining up with TRBD1. V shed 0 bases, J shed 9 bases, and the junction held 7 bases outside the gene matches. The CDR3 loop spans 15 amino acids. Germline V gene data show CDR1 as MNHEY and CDR2 as SVGEGT. The CDR3 bases are TGTGCCAGCAGTTACTCGACAGGGGTTTGGGCTGAGCAGTTCTTC. Translated: CASSYSTGVWAEQFF.

This clone has a single count. The chain links TRBV6-1 to TRBJ1-1, with a tentative D call TRBD1 (6 bases). CDR3 size: 18 residues. Trimming removed 1 base at V and 11 bases at J, with 29 bases between. The V gene's germline CDR1 is MNHNS and CDR2 SASEGT. CDR3 DNA: TGTGCCAGCAGTGAAGGTAGAGGGGGGGTTCGGGCGCTCGGTCTGGCTTTCTTT. This translates into CASSEGRGGVRALGLAFF.

V and J are TRBV28 and TRBJ1-1; a weak D match, TRBD1 (5 bases). Germline V gene sequence: CDR1 MDHEN, CDR2 SYDVKM. The CDR3 consists of 12 residues. V was cut by 6 bases and J by 8 bases, with 13 bases left in between. This CDR3 is CASSRGTAEAFF. In DNA form, the CDR3 reads TGTGCCAGCAGCCGGGGGACCGCCGAAGCTTTCTTT. Full variable domain (rest looked up from reference TRBV28 and TRBJ1-1): DVKVTQSSRYLVKRTGEKVFLECVQDMDHENMFWYRQDPGLGLRLIYFSYDVKMKEKGDIPEGYSVSREKKERFSLILESASTNQTSMYLCASSRGTAEAFFGQGTRLTVV.

J is TRBJ2-1 and V is TRBV5-8; maybe TRBD2 (5 bases). The CDR3 loop spans 15 amino acids. V dropped 0 bases and J dropped 9 bases, with 16 bases sitting between them. Germline CDR1 SGHTS, CDR2 YDEGEE. The CDR3 region has the DNA TGTGCCAGCAGCTTGGGTGAGGGCGGCTACGGTGAGCAGTTCTTC. This translates into CASSLGEGGYGEQFF.

This clone was recorded once. The chain combines TRBV7-2 with TRBJ2-7, with 14 bases that match TRBD2. Germline CDR1 and CDR2: SGHTA and FQGNSA. This CDR3 comprises 15 residues. Trimming removed 4 bases from V and 3 bases from J; junction bases left unmatched: 2. In nucleotides, the CDR3 is TGTGCCAGCAGCTCCGGGACTAGCGGGAGCTACGAGCAGTACTTC. This translates into CASSSGTSGSYEQYF.

The chain combines TRBV7-9 with TRBJ1-1; 8 bases fit TRBD1. Germline V lookup: CDR1 SEHNR, CDR2 FQNEAQ (reference sequence). The ends lost 5 bases at V and 4 bases at J; junction bases unmatched: 3. The length of the CDR3 is 13 residues. The CDR3 spells CASSVTGGTEAFF. For the CDR3, the DNA is TGTGCCAGCAGCGTAACAGGGGGCACTGAAGCTTTCTTT.

The chain combines TRBV27 with TRBJ1-6; no reliable D call. Germline CDR1 is MNHEY and CDR2 is SMNVEV (reference sequence). The CDR3 is 15 amino acids. The V end lost 5 bases, the J end lost 8 bases, and 16 bases lay between the germline ends. CDR3 DNA: TGTGCCAGCAGTCCGACGTGGGGAGTCGATTCACCCCTCCACTTT. Translating it yields CASSPTWGVDSPLHF.

The rearrangement joins TRBV5-5 to TRBJ2-3, with TRBD2 identical over 8 bases. The length of the CDR3 is 16 residues. V lost 0 bases, J lost 5 bases, and 8 bases stayed unmatched. The germline V gene encodes CDR1 SGHKS and CDR2 YYEKEE (reference sequence). CDR3 coding DNA: TGTGCCAGCAGCTTGGGCGGGAGGAGGGGTATAGATACGCAGTATTTT. This sequence encodes CASSLGGRRGIDTQYF.

This chain joins TRBV11-1 and TRBJ1-3; perhaps TRBD1 as D (5 bases). V lost 3 bases to trimming and J lost 4 bases, with 16 bases between them. Germline V gene lookup returns CDR1 SGHAT and CDR2 FQDESV (reference sequence). The length of the CDR3 is 16 residues. The CDR3 sequence: CASSLTSGIAGNTIYF. The CDR3, as DNA: TGTGCCAGCAGCTTGACTTCAGGGATCGCCGGAAACACCATATATTTT.

V gene TRBV4-2 combines with J gene TRBJ1-5; 7 nucleotides line up with TRBD1. Germline V gene sequence: CDR1 LGHNA, CDR2 YNFKEQ. The CDR3 is 14 amino acids. The V segment lost 4 bases and the J segment 8 bases; nucleotides outside the gene matches: 8. The CDR3 region has the DNA TGTGCCAGCAGCCCGACAGGGCGTGGGGAGCCCCAGCATTTT. Residues: CASSPTGRGEPQHF.

The V and J genes are TRBV11-2 and TRBJ1-2, with TRBD1 matching 12 bases. The CDR3 spans 15 residues. V lost 1 base and J lost 4; bases outside the gene matches: 1. Looked up from germline, CDR1 is SGHAT and CDR2 is FQNNGV. The CDR3 loop is CASSLGGQGAYGYTF. CDR3 coding DNA: TGTGCCAGCAGCTTAGGGGGACAGGGGGCCTATGGCTACACCTTC.

The rearrangement joins TRBV11-2 to TRBJ2-7; 8 bases line up with TRBD2. There are 17 residues in the CDR3. The ends lost 1 base at V and 2 bases at J; junction bases unmatched: 10. Germline V lookup: CDR1 SGHAT, CDR2 FQNNGV. The CDR3 coding sequence is TGTGCCAGCAGCTTAGGTCCCCCGAGCGGGGGAACCTACGAGCAGTACTTC. Its protein is CASSLGPPSGGTYEQYF.